A single sample gave rise to the 18 T cell receptor beta chains below, sequenced in a study of CD8+CD57+ T cells in acquired aplastic anemia. Genomic DNA, the template, was used for profiling of the TCR beta VDJ and CDR3. In TCRdb, the reads were re-called with MiXCR into one record per CDR3 protein. This sample has under 200,000 distinct CDR3 sequences, with 60% to 70% found just once. The sequenced sample consisted of sorted CD4+, CD8+, or CD8+CD57+ T cells (not recorded which) from PBMCs. The receptors were sampled from a human donor in good health.

The rearrangement links TRBV2 to TRBJ2-7, with D possibly TRBD2 on 6 matching bases. Deletions cut 6 bases from V and 0 bases from J, with 15 bases between. This CDR3 has 15 amino acids. CDR1 and CDR2 from the germline V gene are SNHLY and FYNNEI. The CDR3 region is CASSQDGGASYEQYF. CDR3 DNA: TGTGCCAGCAGCCAAGATGGAGGGGCCTCCTACGAGCAGTACTTC.

The chain combines TRBV20-1 with TRBJ2-7, with 9 positions matching TRBD1. The CDR3 is made up of 13 amino acids. The V segment lost 6 bases and the J segment 7 bases; nucleotides outside the gene matches: 10. Germline V gives CDR1 DFQATT, CDR2 SNEGSKA (reference sequence). The CDR3 reads CSATTGGMGEQYF. As DNA, the CDR3 is TGCAGTGCCACGACAGGGGGTATGGGGGAGCAGTACTTC.

As DNA, the CDR3 is TGTGCCAGCAGTGGGGGGGGGGCCTACAATGAGCAGTTCTTC. Its protein is CASSGGGAYNEQFF. This chain joins TRBV7-8 and TRBJ2-1; 7 positions match TRBD2. V was clipped by 6 bases and J by 2 bases; unmatched bases: 4. There are 14 residues in the CDR3. Germline V CDR1 and CDR2: SGHVS, FQNEAQ.

This clonotype was detected ten times or more. The chain combines TRBV4-3 with TRBJ2-3; 7 nucleotides agree with TRBD2. Germline CDR1 and CDR2: LGHNA and YSLEER. CDR3 length: 15 residues. J gave up 0 bases and V 1 base, and 1 base lay outside the gene matches. The CDR3 is CASSQGLASTDTQYF. CDR3 bases: TGCGCCAGCAGCCAAGGACTAGCTAGCACAGATACGCAGTATTTT.

The rearrangement uses TRBV7-3 and TRBJ1-3; 9 bases fit TRBD1. J gave up 3 bases and V 4 bases, and 4 bases lay outside the gene matches. The CDR3 runs to 15 residues. CDR1 is SGHTA, CDR2 FQGTGA, per germline. The CDR3: CASSSTGGVGNTIYF. The DNA of the CDR3 is TGTGCCAGCAGCTCCACAGGGGGCGTTGGAAACACCATATATTTT.

This clonotype was detected many times. The chain is built from TRBV25-1 and TRBJ2-7; 9 positions agree with TRBD1. V lost 2 bases and J lost 2; bases outside the gene matches: 7. In germline, CDR1 is MGHDK, CDR2 SYGVNS. The length of the CDR3 is 16 residues. CDR3 sequence (DNA): TGTGCCAGCAGTGAAGTGGTCTGGACAGGGGCCTACGAGCAGTACTTC. It codes for CASSEVVWTGAYEQYF.

The J gene is TRBJ1-2, the V gene TRBV20-1; TRBD1 agrees at 7 bases. The J segment lost 5 bases and the V segment lost 2 bases, leaving 5 bases of the junction unmatched. This CDR3 is built from 13 residues. Germline assignment: CDR1 DFQATT and CDR2 SNEGSKA (reference sequence). CDR3 sequence: CSARTGTDYGYTF. In DNA, the CDR3 is TGCAGTGCTAGAACTGGGACAGATTATGGCTACACCTTC.

The chain recombines TRBV5-1 with TRBJ2-1; 10 nucleotides agree with TRBD2. The V gene end was trimmed by 7 bases and the J gene end by 4 bases; junction bases not matched to a gene: 2. The CDR3 has 13 amino acids. Germline V gives CDR1 SGHRS, CDR2 YFSETQ. The CDR3 coding sequence is TGCGCCAGCGGACTAGCGGATTACAATGAGCAGTTCTTC. Its protein is CASGLADYNEQFF. The whole variable domain, remainder taken from reference TRBV5-1 and TRBJ2-1, is KAGVTQTPRYLIKTRGQQVTLSCSPISGHRSVSWYQQTPGQGLQFLFEYFSETQRNKGNFPGRFSGRQFSNSRSEMNVSTLELGDSALYLCASGLADYNEQFFGPGTRLTVL.

This clonotype was found many times. V is TRBV2 and J is TRBJ2-3, with D hard to call. The V end lost 6 bases, the J end lost 4 bases, and 8 bases lay between the germline ends. Per the germline V gene, CDR1 is SNHLY and CDR2 is FYNNEI. CDR3 length: 12 residues. CDR3 DNA sequence: TGTGCCAGCAGAGAGTGGCCAGATACGCAGTATTTT. Its translation is CASREWPDTQYF. Drawing the rest from reference TRBV2 and TRBJ2-3, the complete variable domain is EPEVTQTPSHQVTQMGQEVILRCVPISNHLYFYWYRQILGQKVEFLVSFYNNEISEKSEIFDDQFSVERPDGSNFTLKIRSTKLEDSAMYFCASREWPDTQYFGPGTRLTVL.

Only a few counts were recorded for this clonotype. The chain uses TRBV7-9 and TRBJ2-7; no reliable D call. CDR1 SEHNR and CDR2 FQNEAQ come from the germline V gene (reference sequence). This CDR3 comprises 12 residues. V gave up 0 bases and J gave up 4 bases, with 4 bases separating them. The CDR3 reads CASSLARYEQYF. For the CDR3, the DNA is TGTGCCAGCAGCTTAGCGCGGTACGAGCAGTACTTC.

Ten or more counts support this clonotype. The V gene is TRBV7-8, the J gene TRBJ2-5; 10 nucleotides agree with TRBD1. The CDR3 is 15 residues long. Germline V gene sequence: CDR1 SGHVS, CDR2 FQNEAQ. V shed 5 bases and J 4 bases; nucleotides not matched to a gene: 7. The CDR3 loop reads CASSPGQGWAETQYF. DNA for the CDR3: TGTGCCAGCAGCCCGGGACAGGGGTGGGCAGAGACCCAGTACTTC.

This clonotype appeared many times. This chain joins TRBV7-3 and TRBJ2-7; 7 bases agree with TRBD1. Germline V gene data show CDR1 as SGHTA and CDR2 as FQGTGA. V trimming: 2 bases; J trimming: 0 bases; junction bases outside the gene matches: 4. The CDR3 sequence is 15 residues long. The CDR3 DNA is TGTGCCAGCAGCTTACAGGGGGTGGGCTCCTACGAGCAGTACTTC. Amino acid sequence: CASSLQGVGSYEQYF.

This clonotype was picked up many times. V gene TRBV29-1 combines with J gene TRBJ2-2, with a possible D match to TRBD1 (5 bases). V was trimmed by 0 bases and J by 3 bases, leaving 11 bases between them. CDR3 size: 15 residues. Germline V gene lookup returns CDR1 SQVTM and CDR2 ANQGSEA. Written as DNA, the CDR3 is TGCAGCGTTGAAGATCTCCAGGGCGACACCGGGGAGCTGTTTTTT. Amino acid sequence: CSVEDLQGDTGELFF.

The V call is TRBV2, the J call TRBJ2-5; TRBD1 matches 8 bases. The CDR3 runs 16 residues. J was trimmed by 5 bases and V by 7 bases; bases with no gene match: 15. Germline CDR1 and CDR2: SNHLY and FYNNEI. This CDR3 is CASKWAGGLVGETQYF. For the CDR3, the DNA is TGTGCCAGCAAGTGGGCAGGGGGCTTGGTCGGCGAGACCCAGTACTTC.

The chain joins TRBV27 to TRBJ2-1; D gene ambiguous. V lost 6 bases and J 0 bases, leaving 18 bases between the germline ends. The CDR3 covers 17 residues. Germline loops: CDR1 MNHEY, CDR2 SMNVEV (reference sequence). The CDR3 DNA follows: TGTGCCAGCAGCCCCGTGGCCGTATCCCACTCCTACAATGAGCAGTTCTTC. It is translated as CASSPVAVSHSYNEQFF.

The rearrangement uses TRBV12-3 or TRBV12-4 and TRBJ2-7; TRBD1 matches at 8 bases. The CDR3 runs 13 residues. Unmatched junction bases numbered 8, after V lost 8 bases and J lost 5 bases. The CDR3 reads CASLEDRDHEQYF. The CDR3 DNA is TGTGCCAGCTTAGAGGACAGGGACCACGAGCAGTACTTC.

This clonotype appeared many times. This chain uses TRBV24-1 with TRBJ2-1; 7 bases fit TRBD2. The CDR3 has 17 residues. J was trimmed by 0 bases and V by 5 bases; bases with no gene match: 9. Germline CDR1 reads KGHDR; CDR2 reads SFDVKD. CDR3 loop: CATSGSEAGRSYNEQFF. CDR3 nucleotide sequence: TGTGCCACCAGTGGTTCTGAAGCGGGGCGCTCCTACAATGAGCAGTTCTTC.

This clonotype was recorded once. The missing conserved phenylalanine or tryptophan at the end of this CDR3 makes a read error likely. The chain recombines TRBV7-8 with TRBJ1-3; D unclear. Germline V CDR1 and CDR2: SGHVS, FQNEAQ. Between the trimmed V and J ends, which lost 1 base and 0 bases, there was a span of 7 bases. The CDR3 totals 15 residues. The chain's CDR3 is CASSLEPGSGNTIYL. The CDR3 nucleotides read TGTGCCAGCAGCTTAGAGCCAGGCTCTGGAAACACCATATATCTT.